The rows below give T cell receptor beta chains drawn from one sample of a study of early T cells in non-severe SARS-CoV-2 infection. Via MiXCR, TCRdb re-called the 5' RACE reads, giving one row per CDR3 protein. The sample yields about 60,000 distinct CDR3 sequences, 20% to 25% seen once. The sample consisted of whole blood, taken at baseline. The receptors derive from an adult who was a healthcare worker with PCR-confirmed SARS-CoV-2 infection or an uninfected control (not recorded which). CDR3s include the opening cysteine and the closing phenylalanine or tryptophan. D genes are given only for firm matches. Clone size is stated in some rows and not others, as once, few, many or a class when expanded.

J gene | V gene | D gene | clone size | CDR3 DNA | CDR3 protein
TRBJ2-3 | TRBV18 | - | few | TGTGCCAGCTCACCACCTAGGACAGCTAGCACAGATACGCAGTATTTT | CASSPPRTASTDTQYF
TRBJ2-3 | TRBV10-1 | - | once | TGCGCCAGCAGTGACAGTCTAGACCACACAGATACGCAGTATTTT | CASSDSLDHTDTQYF
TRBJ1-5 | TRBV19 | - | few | TGTGCCAGTAGTATAGGACATTATAGCAATCAGCCCCAGCATTTT | CASSIGHYSNQPQHF
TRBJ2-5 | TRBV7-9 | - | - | TGTGCCAGCAGCGAAAGGGGCAGCCTACGCCAAGAGACCCAGTACTTC | CASSERGSLRQETQYF
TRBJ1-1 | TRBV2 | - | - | TGTGCCAGCAGTGAAGCGCTTGGCAGGGCAGTTGAAGCTTTCTTT | CASSEALGRAVEAFF
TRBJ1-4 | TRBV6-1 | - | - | TGTGCCAGCAGTGAATATGACCGAGCGGCTGAAAAACTGTTTTTT | CASSEYDRAAEKLFF
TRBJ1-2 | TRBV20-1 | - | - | TGCAGTGCTAGAGAGGGGGAGGGCTGGATGACCCCAAATATCTATGGCTACACCTTC | CSAREGEGWMTPNIYGYTF
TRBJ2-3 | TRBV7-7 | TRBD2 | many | TGTGCCAGCAGCCAAAGAGCGGGGGGGGATACGCAGTATTTT | CASSQRAGGDTQYF
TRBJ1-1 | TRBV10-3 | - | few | TGTGCCATCAGTGGGCCCCGGGAGGGGGAAGCTTTCTTT | CAISGPREGEAFF
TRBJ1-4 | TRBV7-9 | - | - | TGTGCCAGCAGCTTAGAAGGGACATATGAAAAACTGTTTTTT | CASSLEGTYEKLFF
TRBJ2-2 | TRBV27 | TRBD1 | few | TGTGCCAGCAGTCGGACAGGGGGCTTAGGGGAGCTGTTTTTT | CASSRTGGLGELFF
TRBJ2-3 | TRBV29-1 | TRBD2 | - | TGCAGCGTTAAGACTAGCGGGGGGACAGATACGCAGTATTTT | CSVKTSGGTDTQYF
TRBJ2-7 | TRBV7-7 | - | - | TGTGCCAGCAGCTCTTCCTACTGTATCTTCTACTTC | CASSSSYCIFYF
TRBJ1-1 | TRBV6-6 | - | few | TGTGCCAGCAGTCAAATAACAGGTTCTTACGCTGAAGCTTTCTTT | CASSQITGSYAEAFF
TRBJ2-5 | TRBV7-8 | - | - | TGTGCCAGCAGCTTCGATGAAGAGACCCAGTACTTC | CASSFDEETQYF
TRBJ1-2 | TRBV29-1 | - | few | TGCAGTTATATCTCTAACTATGGCTACACCTTC | CSYISNYGYTF
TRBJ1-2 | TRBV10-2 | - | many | TGCGCCAGCGGGGGTGGACGCAGTAACTATGGCTACACCTTC | CASGGGRSNYGYTF
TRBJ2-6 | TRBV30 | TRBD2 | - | TGTGCCTTTCACGGGCTAGCGGGGGGCTCCATCTCTGGGGCCAACGTCCTGACTTTC | CAFHGLAGGSISGANVLTF
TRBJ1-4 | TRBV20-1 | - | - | TGCAGTGCTACCGGGAGCGCAACTAATGAAAAACTGTTTTTT | CSATGSATNEKLFF
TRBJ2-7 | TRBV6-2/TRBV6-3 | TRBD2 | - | TGTGCCAGCAGTCCCCTAGGCGGGAGGCCCTACGAGCAGTACTTC | CASSPLGGRPYEQYF
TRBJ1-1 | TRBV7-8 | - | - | TGTGCCAGCAGCCTAGAAAGGGGGAATGAAGCTTTCTTT | CASSLERGNEAFF
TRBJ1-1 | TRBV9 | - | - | TGTGCCAGCAGCAGACAGCAAAATCTGAACACTGAAGCTTTCTTT | CASSRQQNLNTEAFF
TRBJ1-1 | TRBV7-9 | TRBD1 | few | TGTGCCAGCACCGCCGGGACAGGCACCTACGACGCTGAAGCTTTCTTT | CASTAGTGTYDAEAFF
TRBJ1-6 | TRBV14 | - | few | TGTGCCAGCAGCCAATATGTATTAAGGGATTCACCCCTCCACTTT | CASSQYVLRDSPLHF
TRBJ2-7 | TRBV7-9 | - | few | TGTGCCAGCAGCTTGACGACGATTTACGAGCAGTACTTC | CASSLTTIYEQYF
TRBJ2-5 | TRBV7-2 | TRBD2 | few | TGTGCCAGCAGAATGGGAGGGGCGGTAGCAAAGACCCAGTACTTC | CASRMGGAVAKTQYF
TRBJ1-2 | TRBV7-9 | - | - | TGTGCCAGCAGCTCAACCGCTGGGGCAGCTTATGGCTACACCTTC | CASSSTAGAAYGYTF
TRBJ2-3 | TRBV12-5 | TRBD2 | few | TGTGCTAGTGGTTTGGCTAGCGGGGACACGCAGTATTTT | CASGLASGDTQYF
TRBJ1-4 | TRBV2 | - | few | TGTGCCAGCAGTCCTGGGCTATCTAATGAAAAACTGTTTTTT | CASSPGLSNEKLFF
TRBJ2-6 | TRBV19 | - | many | TGTGCCAGTAGTATGGGAAACAGCCTTGTCTCTGGGGCCAACGTCCTGACTTTC | CASSMGNSLVSGANVLTF
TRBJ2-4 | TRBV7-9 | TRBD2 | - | TGTGCCAGCAGCTTAGCGAGGGGAGGGCCATGGAACATTCAGTACTTC | CASSLARGGPWNIQYF
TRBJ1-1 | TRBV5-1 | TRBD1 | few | TGCGCCAGCAGCGGAGACAGGGTCCAAGCTTTCTTT | CASSGDRVQAFF
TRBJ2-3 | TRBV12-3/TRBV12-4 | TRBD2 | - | TGTGCCATAGCCTTCCAGGGAGGGAGCACAGATACGCAGTATTTT | CAIAFQGGSTDTQYF
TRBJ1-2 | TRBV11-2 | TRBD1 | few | TGTGCCAGCAGCACCTTGAGATCGGGACAGGGGATTGGCTACACCTTC | CASSTLRSGQGIGYTF
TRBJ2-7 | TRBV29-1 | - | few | TGCAGCGTTACGGGCCACTCCTACGAGCAGTACTTC | CSVTGHSYEQYF
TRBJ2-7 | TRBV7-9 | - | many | TGTGCCAGCAGCCGATCGGGTTCCGAGCAGTACTTC | CASSRSGSEQYF
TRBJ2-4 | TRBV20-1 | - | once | TGCAGTGCTAGAGATCGGGTGCAGGGCGGAAACATTCAGTACTTC | CSARDRVQGGNIQYF
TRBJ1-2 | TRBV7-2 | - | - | TGTGCCAGCAGCCAACGACAGGACTATGGCTACACCTTC | CASSQRQDYGYTF
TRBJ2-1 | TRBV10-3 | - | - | TGTGCCATCAGAGGTCTGGGACCCTCCAATGAGCAGTTCTTC | CAIRGLGPSNEQFF
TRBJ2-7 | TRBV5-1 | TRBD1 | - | TGCGCCAGCAGCTACGACAGGGGGCCCGGCGAGCAGTACTTC | CASSYDRGPGEQYF
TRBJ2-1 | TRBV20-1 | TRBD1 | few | TGCAGTGCTAGGAGGACAGGAGAGCATGAGCAGTTCTTC | CSARRTGEHEQFF
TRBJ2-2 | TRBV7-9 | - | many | TGTGCCAGCAGCCTAGGCCTAGGGCGCACCGGGGAGCTGTTTTTT | CASSLGLGRTGELFF
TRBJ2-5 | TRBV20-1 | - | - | TGCAGTGCTAGACAAAACCCGGAGACCCAGTACTTC | CSARQNPETQYF
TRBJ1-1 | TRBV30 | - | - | TGTGCCTGTGGACTTTCAGGGGACACTGAAGCTTTCTTT | CACGLSGDTEAFF